The T cell receptor beta chain described here comes from a study of cytomegalovirus exposure and HLA in healthy donors. Overall study: Membership in the Caucasian-associated ancestry cluster was found for around 85% of 300 to 500 genotyped donors.

The PCR made use of 60 Vbeta and 13 Jbeta primers. TCRdb's table, derived via immunoSEQ multiplex PCR, lists solely in-frame clones and lacks some. Among about 140,000 clones, about three quarters were seen once, and the ten largest hold 1% to 1.5%. Trimming took 5 bases from V and 0 from J, leaving 9 bases between them. Germline-derived CDR1 and CDR2 are LNHDA and SQIVND (reference sequence). There are 14 residues in the CDR3. The chain employs TRBV19 and TRBJ2-3; possibly TRBD1 for D (6 bases). Sequenced: PBMCs. This receptor was identified in a woman in her thirties or forties in good health and CMV-seronegative. Here the CDR3 reads CASSVDSSTDTQYF. The DNA for the CDR3 is TGTGCCAGTAGTGTGGACAGTAGCACAGATACGCAGTATTTT.